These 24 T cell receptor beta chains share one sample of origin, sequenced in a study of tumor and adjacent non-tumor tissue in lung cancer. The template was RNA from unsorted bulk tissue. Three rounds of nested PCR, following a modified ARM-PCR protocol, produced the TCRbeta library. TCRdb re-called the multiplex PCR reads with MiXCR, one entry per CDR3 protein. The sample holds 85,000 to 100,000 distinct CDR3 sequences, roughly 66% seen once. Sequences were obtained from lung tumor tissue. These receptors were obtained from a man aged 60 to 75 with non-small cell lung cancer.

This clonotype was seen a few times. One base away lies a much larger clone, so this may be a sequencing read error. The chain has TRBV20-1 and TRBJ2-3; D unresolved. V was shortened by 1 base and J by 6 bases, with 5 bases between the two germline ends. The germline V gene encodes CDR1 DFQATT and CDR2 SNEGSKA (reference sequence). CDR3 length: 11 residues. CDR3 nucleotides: TGCAGTGCTAGAGCTGGGGATACGCAGTATTTT. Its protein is CSARAGDTQYF.

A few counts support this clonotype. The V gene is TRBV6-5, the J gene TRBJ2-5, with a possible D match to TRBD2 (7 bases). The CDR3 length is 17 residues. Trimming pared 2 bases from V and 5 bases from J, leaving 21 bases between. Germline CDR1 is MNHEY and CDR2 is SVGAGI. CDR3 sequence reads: CASSYHPTSRRGETQYF. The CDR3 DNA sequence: TGTGCCAGCAGTTACCATCCGACTAGCAGGAGGGGGGAGACCCAGTACTTC.

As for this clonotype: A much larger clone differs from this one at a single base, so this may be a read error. The CDR3, as DNA: TGTACCAGCAGTTTTGGAGGGGATGGGTCAAATACGCTGTATTTT. As protein: CTSSFGGDGSNTLYF. The genes are TRBV12-3 or TRBV12-4 and TRBJ2-3, with D perhaps matching TRBD2 (6 bases). The CDR3 sequence is 15 residues long.

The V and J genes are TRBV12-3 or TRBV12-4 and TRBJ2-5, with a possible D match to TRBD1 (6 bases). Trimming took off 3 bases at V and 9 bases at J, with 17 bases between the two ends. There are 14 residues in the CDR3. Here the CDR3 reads CASSFQDGAGAQYF. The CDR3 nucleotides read TGTGCCAGCAGTTTCCAAGATGGGGCAGGGGCCCAGTACTTC.

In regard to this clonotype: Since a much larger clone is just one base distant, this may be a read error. In DNA, the CDR3 is TGCAGTGCTGGAGGTCCGGTCTTCTATGAGCAGTTCTTC. Its translation is CSAGGPVFYEQFF. The rearrangement joins TRBV20-1 to TRBJ2-1, with D possibly matching TRBD2 (5 bases). The germline V gene encodes CDR1 DFQATT and CDR2 SNEGSKA (reference sequence). V was clipped by 5 bases and J by 8 bases, with 16 bases between them. This CDR3 is 13 amino acids long.

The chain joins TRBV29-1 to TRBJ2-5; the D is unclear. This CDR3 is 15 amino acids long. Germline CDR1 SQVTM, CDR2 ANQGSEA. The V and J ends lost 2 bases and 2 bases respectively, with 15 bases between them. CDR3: CSVERVSLLQETQYF. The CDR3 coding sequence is TGCAGCGTTGAAAGGGTGAGTCTTCTTCAAGAGACCCAGTACTTC.

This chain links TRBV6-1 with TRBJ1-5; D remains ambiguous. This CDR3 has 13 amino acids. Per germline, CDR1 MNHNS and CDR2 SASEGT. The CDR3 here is CTRSETTPQPQHF. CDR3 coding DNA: TGTACCCGCAGTGAAACCACCCCTCAGCCCCAGCATTTT.

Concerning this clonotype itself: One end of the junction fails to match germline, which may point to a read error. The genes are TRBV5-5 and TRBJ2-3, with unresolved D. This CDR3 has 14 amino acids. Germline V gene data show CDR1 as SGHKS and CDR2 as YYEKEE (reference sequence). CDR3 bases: TGTGCCGGCAGCTTGGACGGGCGCACAGATACGCGGTATTTT. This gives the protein CAGSLDGRTDTRYF.

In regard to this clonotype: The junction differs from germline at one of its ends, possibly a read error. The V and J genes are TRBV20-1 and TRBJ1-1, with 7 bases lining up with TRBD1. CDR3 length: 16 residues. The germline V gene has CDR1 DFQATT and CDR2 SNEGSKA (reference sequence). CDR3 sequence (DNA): TGCACTGCTAATGACAGGGATCGAACTATGAACACTGAAGCTTTCTTT. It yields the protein CTANDRDRTMNTEAFF.

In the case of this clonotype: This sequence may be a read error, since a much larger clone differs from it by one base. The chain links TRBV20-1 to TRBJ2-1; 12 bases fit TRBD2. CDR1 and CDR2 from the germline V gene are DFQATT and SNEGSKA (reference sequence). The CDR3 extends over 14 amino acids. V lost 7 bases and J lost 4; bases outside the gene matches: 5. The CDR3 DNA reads TGCAGTGTTACTAGCGGGAGGTCTTACAATGAGCAGTTCTTC. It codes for CSVTSGRSYNEQFF.

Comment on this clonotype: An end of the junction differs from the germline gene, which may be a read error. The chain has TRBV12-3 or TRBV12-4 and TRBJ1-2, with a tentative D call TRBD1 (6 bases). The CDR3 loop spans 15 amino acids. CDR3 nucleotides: TGTGCCAGCAATCTAGACGGGGGGGGCGCCTATAGCTACACCTTC. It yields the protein CASNLDGGGAYSYTF.

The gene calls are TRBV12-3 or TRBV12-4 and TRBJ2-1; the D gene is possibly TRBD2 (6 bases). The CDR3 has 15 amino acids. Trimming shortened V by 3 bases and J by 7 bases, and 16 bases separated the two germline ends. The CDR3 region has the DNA TGTGCCAGCAGTTTCTCGGGGGAGCGTGGGAATGAGCAGTTCTTC. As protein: CASSFSGERGNEQFF.

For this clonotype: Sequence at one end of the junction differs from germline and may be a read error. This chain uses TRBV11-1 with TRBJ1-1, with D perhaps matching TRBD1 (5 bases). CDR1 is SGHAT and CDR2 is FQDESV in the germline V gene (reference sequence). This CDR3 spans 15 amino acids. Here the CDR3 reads CDSNLKRGPYTEAFF. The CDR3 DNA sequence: TGTGACAGCAACTTGAAGAGGGGCCCGTACACTGAAGCTTTCTTT. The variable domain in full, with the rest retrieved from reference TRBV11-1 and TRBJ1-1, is EAEVAQSPRYKITEKSQAVAFWCDPISGHATLYWYRQILGQGPELLVQFQDESVVDDSQLPKDRFSAERLKGVDSTLKIQPAELGDSAMYLCDSNLKRGPYTEAFFGQGTRLTVV.

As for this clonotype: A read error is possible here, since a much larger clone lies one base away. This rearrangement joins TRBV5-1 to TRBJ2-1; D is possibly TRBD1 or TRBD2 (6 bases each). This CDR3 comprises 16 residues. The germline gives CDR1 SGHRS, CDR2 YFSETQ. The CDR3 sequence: CANSLGGTFSYNEQFF. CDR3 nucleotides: TGCGCCAACAGCTTGGGGGGCACCTTCTCCTACAATGAGCAGTTCTTC.

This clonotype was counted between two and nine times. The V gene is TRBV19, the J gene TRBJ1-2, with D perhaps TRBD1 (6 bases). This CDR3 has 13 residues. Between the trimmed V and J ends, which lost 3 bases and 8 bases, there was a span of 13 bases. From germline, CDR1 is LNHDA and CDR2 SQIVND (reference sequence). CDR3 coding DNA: TGTGCCAGTAGTATTTCGAAGGGGGTAGGCTACACCTTC. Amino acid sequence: CASSISKGVGYTF. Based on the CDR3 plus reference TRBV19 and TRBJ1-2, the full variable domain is DGGITQSPKYLFRKEGQNVTLSCEQNLNHDAMYWYRQDPGQGLRLIYYSQIVNDFQKGDIAEGYSVSREKKESFPLTVTSAQKNPTAFYLCASSISKGVGYTFGSGTRLTVV.

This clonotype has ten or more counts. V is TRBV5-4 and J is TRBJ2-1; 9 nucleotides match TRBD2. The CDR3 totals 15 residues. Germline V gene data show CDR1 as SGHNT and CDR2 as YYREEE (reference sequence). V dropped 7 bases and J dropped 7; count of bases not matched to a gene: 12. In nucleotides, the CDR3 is TGTGCCAGCCAAAGAATAGCGGGAGCTCGGAATGAGCAGTTCTTC. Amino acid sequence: CASQRIAGARNEQFF. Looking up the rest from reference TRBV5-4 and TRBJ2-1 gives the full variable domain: ETGVTQSPTHLIKTRGQQVTLRCSSQSGHNTVSWYQQALGQGPQFIFQYYREEENGRGNFPPRFSGLQFPNYSSELNVNALELDDSALYLCASQRIAGARNEQFFGPGTRLTVL.

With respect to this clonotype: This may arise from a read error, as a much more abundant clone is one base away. In DNA form, the CDR3 reads TGTTCCACCAGTGACTTGACAGATACGCAGTATTTT. It encodes CSTSDLTDTQYF. This sequence joins TRBV24-1 and TRBJ2-3; D remains ambiguous. CDR1 is KGHDR and CDR2 is SFDVKD in the germline V gene. The CDR3 extends over 12 amino acids.

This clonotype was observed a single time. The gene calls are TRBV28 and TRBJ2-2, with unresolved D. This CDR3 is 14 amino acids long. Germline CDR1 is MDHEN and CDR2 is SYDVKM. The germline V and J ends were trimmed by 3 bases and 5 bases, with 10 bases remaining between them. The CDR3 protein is CASSFATATGELFF. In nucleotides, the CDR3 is TGTGCCAGCAGTTTTGCTACGGCTACCGGGGAGCTGTTTTTT.

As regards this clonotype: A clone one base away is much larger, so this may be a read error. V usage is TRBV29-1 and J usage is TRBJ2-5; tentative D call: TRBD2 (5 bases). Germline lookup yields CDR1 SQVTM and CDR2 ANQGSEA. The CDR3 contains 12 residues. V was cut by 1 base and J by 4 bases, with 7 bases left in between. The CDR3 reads CSVEVEGETQYF. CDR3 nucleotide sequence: TGCAGCGTTGAAGTAGAGGGAGAGACCCAGTACTTC.

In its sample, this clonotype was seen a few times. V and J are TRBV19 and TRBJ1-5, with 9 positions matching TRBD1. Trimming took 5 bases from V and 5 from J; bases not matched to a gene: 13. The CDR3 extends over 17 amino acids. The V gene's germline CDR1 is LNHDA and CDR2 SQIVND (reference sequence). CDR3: CASSPYFRDRAHQPQHF. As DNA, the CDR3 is TGTGCCAGTAGTCCTTACTTCCGGGACAGGGCACATCAGCCCCAGCATTTT.

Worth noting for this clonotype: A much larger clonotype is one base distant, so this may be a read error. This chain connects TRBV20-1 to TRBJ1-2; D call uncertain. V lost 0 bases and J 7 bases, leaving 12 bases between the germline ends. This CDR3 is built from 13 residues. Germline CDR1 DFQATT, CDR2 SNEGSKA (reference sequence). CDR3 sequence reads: CSARDPAAAGYTF. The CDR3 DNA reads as TGCAGTGCTAGAGATCCCGCCGCCGCTGGCTACACCTTC.

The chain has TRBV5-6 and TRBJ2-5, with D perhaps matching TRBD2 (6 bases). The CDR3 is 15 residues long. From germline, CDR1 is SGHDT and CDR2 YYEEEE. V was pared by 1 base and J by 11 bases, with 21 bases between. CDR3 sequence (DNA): TGTGCCAGCAGCTTGAGAGAGGGACTCTGGGAGGCACAGTACTTC. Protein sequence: CASSLREGLWEAQYF.

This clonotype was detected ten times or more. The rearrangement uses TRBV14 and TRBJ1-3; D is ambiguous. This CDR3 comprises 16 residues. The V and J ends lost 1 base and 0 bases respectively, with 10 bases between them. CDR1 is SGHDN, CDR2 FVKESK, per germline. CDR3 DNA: TGTGCCAGCAGCCAAGTAACAACATTCTCTGGAAACACCATATATTTT. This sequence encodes CASSQVTTFSGNTIYF.

The CDR3 loop is CASSPPGQGYEQYF. The CDR3 region has the DNA TGTGCCAGCAGTCCTCCGGGACAGGGGTATGAGCAGTACTTC. The chain uses TRBV6-2 or TRBV6-3 and TRBJ2-7, with 10 nucleotides matching TRBD1. Germline CDR1 reads MNHEY; CDR2 reads SVGEGT. This CDR3 has 14 amino acids. V lost 5 bases and J lost 7; bases outside the gene matches: 8.